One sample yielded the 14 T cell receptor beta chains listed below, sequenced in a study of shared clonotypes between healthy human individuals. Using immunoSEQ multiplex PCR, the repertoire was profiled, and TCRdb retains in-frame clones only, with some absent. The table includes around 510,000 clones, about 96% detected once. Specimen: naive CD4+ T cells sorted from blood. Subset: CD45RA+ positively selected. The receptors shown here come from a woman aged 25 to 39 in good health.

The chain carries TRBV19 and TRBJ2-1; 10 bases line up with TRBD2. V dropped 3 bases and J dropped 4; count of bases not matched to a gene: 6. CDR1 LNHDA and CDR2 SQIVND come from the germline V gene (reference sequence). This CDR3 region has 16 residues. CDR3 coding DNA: TGTGCCAGTAGTATTAGGCTAGCGGGAGAATACAATGAGCAGTTCTTC. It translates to CASSIRLAGEYNEQFF.

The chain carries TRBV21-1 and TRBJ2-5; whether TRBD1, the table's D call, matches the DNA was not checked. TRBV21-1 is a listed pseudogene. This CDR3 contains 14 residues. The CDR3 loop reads CASSNFQAQETQYF. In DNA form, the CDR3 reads TGTGCCAGCAGCAATTTCCAGGCACAAGAGACCCAGTACTTC.

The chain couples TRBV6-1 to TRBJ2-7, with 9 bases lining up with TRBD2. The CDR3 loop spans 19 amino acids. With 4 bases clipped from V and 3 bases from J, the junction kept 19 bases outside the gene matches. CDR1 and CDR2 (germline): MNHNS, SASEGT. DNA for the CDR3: TGTGCCAGCAGTGGTGATAAGGTAGCGGGAGTTGTATACCGCTACGAGCAGTACTTC. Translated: CASSGDKVAGVVYRYEQYF.

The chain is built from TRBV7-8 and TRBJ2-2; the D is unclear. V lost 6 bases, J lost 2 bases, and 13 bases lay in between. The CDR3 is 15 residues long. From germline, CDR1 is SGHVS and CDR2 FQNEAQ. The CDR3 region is CASSRPRINTGELFF. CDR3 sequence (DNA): TGTGCCAGCAGTAGACCACGTATTAACACCGGGGAGCTGTTTTTT.

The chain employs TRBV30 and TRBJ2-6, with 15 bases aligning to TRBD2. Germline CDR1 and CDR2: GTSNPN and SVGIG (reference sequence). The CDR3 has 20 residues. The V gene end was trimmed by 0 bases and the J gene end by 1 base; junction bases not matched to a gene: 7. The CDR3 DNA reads TGTGCCTGGAGTGTATTTCGGACTAGCGGGAGGGTGTCTGGGGCCAACGTCCTGACTTTC. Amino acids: CAWSVFRTSGRVSGANVLTF.

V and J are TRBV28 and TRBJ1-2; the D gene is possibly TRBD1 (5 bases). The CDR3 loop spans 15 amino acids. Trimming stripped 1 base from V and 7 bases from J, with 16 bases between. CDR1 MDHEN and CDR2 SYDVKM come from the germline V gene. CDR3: CASSLFSGGLRGYTF. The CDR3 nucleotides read TGTGCCAGCAGTTTATTCTCGGGGGGTTTACGTGGCTACACCTTC.

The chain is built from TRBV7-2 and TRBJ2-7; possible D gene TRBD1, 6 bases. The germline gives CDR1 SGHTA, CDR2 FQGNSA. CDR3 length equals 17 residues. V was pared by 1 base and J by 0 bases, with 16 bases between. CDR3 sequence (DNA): TGTGCCAGCAGCTTAGAAGGGGGTTGGGCAGTCTCCTACGAGCAGTACTTC. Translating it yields CASSLEGGWAVSYEQYF.

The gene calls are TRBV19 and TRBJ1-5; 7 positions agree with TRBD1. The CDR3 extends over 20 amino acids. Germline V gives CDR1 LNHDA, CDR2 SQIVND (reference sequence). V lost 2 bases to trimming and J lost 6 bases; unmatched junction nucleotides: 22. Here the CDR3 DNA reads TGTGCCAGTAGTATAAGGAGATCGAAGACAGGGCCTTACTTAAGTCAGCCCCAGCATTTT. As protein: CASSIRRSKTGPYLSQPQHF.

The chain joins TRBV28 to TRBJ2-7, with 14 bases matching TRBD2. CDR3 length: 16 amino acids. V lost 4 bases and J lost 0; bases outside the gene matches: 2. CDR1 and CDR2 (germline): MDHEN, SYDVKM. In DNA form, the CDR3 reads TGTGCCAGCAGTTCCGGGACTAGCGGGAGCTCCTACGAGCAGTACTTC. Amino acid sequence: CASSSGTSGSSYEQYF.

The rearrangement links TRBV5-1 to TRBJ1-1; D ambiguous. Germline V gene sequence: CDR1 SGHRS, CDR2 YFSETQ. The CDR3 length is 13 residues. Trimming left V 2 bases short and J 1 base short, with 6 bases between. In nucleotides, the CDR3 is TGCGCCAGCAGCTTCGGTACGAACACTGAAGCTTTCTTT. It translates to CASSFGTNTEAFF.

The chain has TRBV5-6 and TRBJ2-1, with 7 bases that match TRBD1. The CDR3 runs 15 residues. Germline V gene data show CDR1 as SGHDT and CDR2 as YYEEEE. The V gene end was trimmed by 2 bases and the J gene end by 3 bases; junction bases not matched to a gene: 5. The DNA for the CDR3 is TGTGCCAGCAGCTTTTTTCGGGACAGCTACAATGAGCAGTTCTTC. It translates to CASSFFRDSYNEQFF.

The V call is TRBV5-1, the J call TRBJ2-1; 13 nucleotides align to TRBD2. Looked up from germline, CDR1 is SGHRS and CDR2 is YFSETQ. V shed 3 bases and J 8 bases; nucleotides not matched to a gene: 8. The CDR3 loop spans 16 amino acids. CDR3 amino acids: CASSYGLAGVIDEQFF. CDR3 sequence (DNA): TGCGCCAGCAGCTACGGACTAGCGGGAGTCATCGATGAGCAGTTCTTC.

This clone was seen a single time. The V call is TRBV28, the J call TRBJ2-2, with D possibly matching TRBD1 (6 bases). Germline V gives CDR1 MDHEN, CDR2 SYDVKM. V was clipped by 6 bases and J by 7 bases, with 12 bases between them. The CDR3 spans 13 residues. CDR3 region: CASSTGFNGELFF. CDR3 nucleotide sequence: TGTGCCAGCAGCACAGGGTTTAACGGGGAGCTGTTTTTT.

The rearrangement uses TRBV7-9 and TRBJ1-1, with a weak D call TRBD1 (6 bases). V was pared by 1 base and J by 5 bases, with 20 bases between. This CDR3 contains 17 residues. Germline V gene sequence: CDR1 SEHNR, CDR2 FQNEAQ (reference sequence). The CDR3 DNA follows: TGTGCCAGCAGCTTAGGCAGACCTTCGGGGGCGCGTACTGAAGCTTTCTTT. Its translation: CASSLGRPSGARTEAFF. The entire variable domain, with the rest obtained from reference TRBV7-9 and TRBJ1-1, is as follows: DTGVSQNPRHKITKRGQNVTFRCDPISEHNRLYWYRQTLGQGPEFLTYFQNEAQLEKSRLLSDRFSAERPKGSFSTLEIQRTEQGDSAMYLCASSLGRPSGARTEAFFGQGTRLTVV.